A selection of T cell receptor beta chains follows, all from one sample in a study of OX40 agonist ivuxolimab in advanced cancers. The data were produced by immunoSEQ multiplex PCR, yet TCRdb's version contains in-frame clones alone and is incomplete. Of 95,000 to 150,000 clones listed, around 95% are singletons. Sample: CD4+ or CD8+ T cells sorted from blood, taken in a trial of the OX40 agonist ivuxolimab. Receptors originate from an adult with an advanced solid tumor such as melanoma, head and neck, liver or kidney cancer. The CDR3 runs from the conserved cysteine through the conserved F or W.

>16|TRBJ2-3|TRBV10-2
CASRTGTGRMSGTQYF
>13|TRBJ1-5|TRBV6-5
CASSYSRDQPQHF
>17|TRBJ2-2|TRBV19
CASSIARGSTNTGELFF
>13|TRBJ2-7|TRBV7-8
CASSFRRADEQYF
>17|TRBJ2-7|TRBV28
CASSQEGRGRTNYEQYF
>14|TRBJ2-7|TRBV4-1
CASSQGDYSYEQYF
>13|TRBJ2-7|TRBV18
CASSTPGNYGQYF
>14|TRBJ2-7|TRBV7-6
CASSSTSESYEQYF
>16|TRBJ1-1|TRBV28
CASSYGAGRLNTEAFF
>13|TRBJ1-1|TRBV9
CASSVGAHTEAFF
>15|TRBJ1-3|TRBV5-6
CASSLMRGSGNTIYF
>13|TRBJ1-5|TRBV5-4
CASSVGLNQPQHF
>16|TRBJ2-3|TRBV4-2
CASSQEYLIGTDTQYF
>14|TRBJ1-1|TRBV5-1
CASSPDHRNTEAFF
>15|TRBJ2-1|TRBV6-1
CASSFGLPGVDEQFF
>14|TRBJ2-2|TRBV7-9
CASSLHRGQGELFF
>15|TRBJ2-1|TRBV18
CASSPVWERYNEQFF
>13|TRBJ2-5|TRBV18
CASSPGQQETQYF
>16|TRBJ2-1|TRBV18
CASLTLGQGGYNEQFF
>14|TRBJ1-1|TRBV2
CASRETTSAGEAFF
>11|TRBJ2-5|TRBV5-8
CASSEWETQYF
>19|TRBJ2-1|TRBV19
CASSPLGTSGGASYNEQFF
>14|TRBJ1-5|TRBV6-1
CPRGALYSNQPQHF
>15|TRBJ2-1|TRBV7-8
CASSLEVGGYGEQFF
>16|TRBJ2-5|TRBV15
CATSRELYTDLGTQYF
>14|TRBJ2-7|TRBV7-8
CASSLERISYEQYF
>13|TRBJ1-1|TRBV14
CASSQGGGREAFF
>14|TRBJ2-2|TRBV25-1
CASSEVTSTGELFF
>14|TRBJ1-1|TRBV5-1
CASSPYRRPSEAFF
>15|TRBJ2-5|TRBV2
CASLRHTSTVDTQYF